These T cell receptor beta chains were read from a single sample in a study of blood T cell repertoires in COVID-19. Generated by immunoSEQ multiplex PCR, the TCRdb table keeps only in-frame clones and is missing some. Of more than 250,000 clones in the sample, about 87% were seen once. Sequencing used PBMCs or T cells enriched from blood (not recorded which). The receptor set was obtained from a woman in her thirties who had recovered from COVID-19. The CDR3 runs from the conserved cysteine through the conserved F or W.

TRBV2,TRBJ1-2,CASSDLGGYTF
TRBV7-9,TRBJ1-4,CASSLHRGLVTNEKLFF
TRBV7-2,TRBJ2-5,CASSLRLSRGGRETQYF
TRBV6-1,TRBJ2-7,CASSGGGTGGLYEQYF
TRBV4-3,TRBJ2-6,CASSYRTGKAGANVLTF
TRBV27,TRBJ1-6,CASSRRTENSPLHF
TRBV5-1,TRBJ1-2,CASSFDRRNGYTF
TRBV18,TRBJ1-3,CASSGDSGNTIYF
TRBV3-1/TRBV3-2,TRBJ2-5,CASTPSGGAGETQYF
TRBV6-5,TRBJ1-2,CASSPGDYGYTF
TRBV6-5,TRBJ1-2,CASSSLGRLSYGYTF
TRBV7-9,TRBJ2-1,CASSGNRGGNEQFF
TRBV7-3,TRBJ2-1,CASSLIGGDPSYNEQFF
TRBV18,TRBJ1-1,CASSMEGQLAFF
TRBV7-9,TRBJ2-7,CASSSLTGDYEQYF
TRBV5-5,TRBJ1-1,CASSLDGGKGTEAFF
TRBV12-3/TRBV12-4,TRBJ2-7,CASSSGQGYEQYF
TRBV10-3,TRBJ2-5,CAISDIASGGQETQYF
TRBV5-1,TRBJ1-1,CASSLGGDTEAFF
TRBV9,TRBJ2-7,CASSVDTGGSYEQYF
TRBV6-5,TRBJ2-5,CASRDRGAETQYF
TRBV6-5,TRBJ2-7,CASNRDRGLYEQYF
TRBV18,TRBJ1-3,CASSEGAASGNTIYF
TRBV18,TRBJ2-7,CASSPRLAGVYEQYF
TRBV9,TRBJ2-7,CASSVLAGGFDEQYF
TRBV19,TRBJ1-3,CASSISFARNTIYF
TRBV7-2,TRBJ2-7,CASSLTQGGRTYEQYF
TRBV6-5,TRBJ2-1,CASARTGGYNEQFF
TRBV7-8,TRBJ2-2,CASTAVGGGANTGELFF
TRBV6-5,TRBJ1-4,CASSPSTGSGEKLFF
TRBV2,TRBJ1-1,CASSYLTVRDTEAFF
TRBV13,TRBJ1-2,CASSLEGQGRADGYTF
TRBV19,TRBJ2-2,CASSKQASTGELFF
TRBV7-8,TRBJ2-2,CASSFLDTGELFF
TRBV19,TRBJ1-3,CASSITEGDTIYF
TRBV28,TRBJ1-4,CASSLGAGTGPEKLFF
TRBV7-2,TRBJ2-3,CASSWSGGGASTQYF
TRBV3-1/TRBV3-2,TRBJ1-4,CASSSPYNEKLFF
TRBV19,TRBJ1-2,CASTGTGGGYTF
TRBV2,TRBJ1-2,CASRGATGIFYGYTF
TRBV6-7,TRBJ2-5,CASTLATGSQTQYF
TRBV6-5,TRBJ1-5,CASTGQGGPNQPQHF
TRBV30,TRBJ2-7,CAWSVRDRGSGEQYF
TRBV4-1,TRBJ2-7,CASSYRGTSYEQYF
TRBV28,TRBJ1-1,CASTRFWDKTTEAFF
TRBV13,TRBJ1-1,CASSIHQGGNTEAFF
TRBV10-3,TRBJ1-2,CATAGGNYGYTF
TRBV5-1,TRBJ1-4,CASSFGQSNEKLFF
TRBV7-8,TRBJ1-1,CASSILGGDTEAFF
TRBV4-2,TRBJ2-2,CASSRVETSGELFF
TRBV29-1,TRBJ2-3,CSVVTGLSSKDTQYF
TRBV19,TRBJ1-1,CATATGLNTEAFF
TRBV19,TRBJ2-5,CASSPDSGETQYF
TRBV7-3,TRBJ2-5,CASSLTSGTQETQYF
TRBV5-1,TRBJ2-7,CASSLGGQGPYEQYF
TRBV5-1,TRBJ2-7,CASSLAAIAGSYEQYF
TRBV10-3,TRBJ1-1,CAISEGGFFAEAFF